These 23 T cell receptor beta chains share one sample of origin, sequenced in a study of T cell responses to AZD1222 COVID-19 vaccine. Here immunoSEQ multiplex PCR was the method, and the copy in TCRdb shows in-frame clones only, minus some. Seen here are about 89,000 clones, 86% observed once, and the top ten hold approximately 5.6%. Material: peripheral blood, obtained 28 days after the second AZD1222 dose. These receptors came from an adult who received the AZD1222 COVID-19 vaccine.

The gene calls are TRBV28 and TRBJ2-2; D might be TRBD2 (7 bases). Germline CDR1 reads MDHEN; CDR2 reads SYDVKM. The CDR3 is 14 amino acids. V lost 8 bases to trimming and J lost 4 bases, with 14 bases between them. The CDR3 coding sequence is TGTGCCAGCTCCAGGGGAGGGTCCACCGGGGAGCTGTTTTTT. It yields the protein CASSRGGSTGELFF.

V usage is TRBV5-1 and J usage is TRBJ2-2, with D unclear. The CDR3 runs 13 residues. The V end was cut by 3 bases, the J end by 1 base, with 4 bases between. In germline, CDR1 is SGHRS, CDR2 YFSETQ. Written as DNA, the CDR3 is TGCGCCAGCAGCTCGATGAACACCGGGGAGCTGTTTTTT. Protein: CASSSMNTGELFF. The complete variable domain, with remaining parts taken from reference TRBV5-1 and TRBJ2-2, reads KAGVTQTPRYLIKTRGQQVTLSCSPISGHRSVSWYQQTPGQGLQFLFEYFSETQRNKGNFPGRFSGRQFSNSRSEMNVSTLELGDSALYLCASSSMNTGELFFGEGSRLTVL.

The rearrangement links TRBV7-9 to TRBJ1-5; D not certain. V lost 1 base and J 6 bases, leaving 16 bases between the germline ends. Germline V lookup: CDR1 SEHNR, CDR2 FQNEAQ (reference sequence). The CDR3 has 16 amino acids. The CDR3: CASSLGGSHTGQPQHF. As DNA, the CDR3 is TGTGCCAGCAGCTTAGGAGGGTCCCACACCGGTCAGCCCCAGCATTTT.

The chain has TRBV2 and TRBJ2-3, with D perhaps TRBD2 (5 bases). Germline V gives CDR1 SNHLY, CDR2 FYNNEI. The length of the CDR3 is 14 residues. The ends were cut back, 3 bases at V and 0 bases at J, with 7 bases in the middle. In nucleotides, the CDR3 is TGTGCCAGCAGTGATTGGACTAGCACAGATACGCAGTATTTT. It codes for CASSDWTSTDTQYF.

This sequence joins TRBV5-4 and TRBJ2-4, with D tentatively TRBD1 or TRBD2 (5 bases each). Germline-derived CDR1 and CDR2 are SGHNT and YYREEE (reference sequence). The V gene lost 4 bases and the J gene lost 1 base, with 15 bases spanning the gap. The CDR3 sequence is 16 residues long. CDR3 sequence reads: CASSPRLGVAKNIQYF. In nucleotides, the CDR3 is TGTGCCAGCAGCCCTCGATTGGGGGTTGCCAAAAACATTCAGTACTTC.

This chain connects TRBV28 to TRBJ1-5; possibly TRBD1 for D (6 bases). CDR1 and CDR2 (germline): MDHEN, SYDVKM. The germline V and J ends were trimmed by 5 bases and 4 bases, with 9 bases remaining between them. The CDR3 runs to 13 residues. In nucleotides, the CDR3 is TGTGCCAGCAGTCCACAGGGAAATCAGCCCCAGCATTTT. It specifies CASSPQGNQPQHF.

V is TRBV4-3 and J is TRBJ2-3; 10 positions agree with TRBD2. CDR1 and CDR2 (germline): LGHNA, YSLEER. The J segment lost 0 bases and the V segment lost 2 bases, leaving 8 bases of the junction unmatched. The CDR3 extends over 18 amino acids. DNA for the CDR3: TGCGCCAGCAGCCAATACTCCACGACTAGCGGGAGCACAGATACGCAGTATTTT. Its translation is CASSQYSTTSGSTDTQYF.

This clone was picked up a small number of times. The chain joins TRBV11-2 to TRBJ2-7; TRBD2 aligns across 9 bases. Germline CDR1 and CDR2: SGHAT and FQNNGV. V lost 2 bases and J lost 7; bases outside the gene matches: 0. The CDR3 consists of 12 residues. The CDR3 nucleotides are TGTGCCAGCAGCTTACTAGCGGGGGAGCAGTACTTC. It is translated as CASSLLAGEQYF.

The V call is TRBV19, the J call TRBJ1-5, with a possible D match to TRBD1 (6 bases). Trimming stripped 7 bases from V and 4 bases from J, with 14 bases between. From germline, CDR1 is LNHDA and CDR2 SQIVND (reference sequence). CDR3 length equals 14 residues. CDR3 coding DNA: TGTGCCAGTAACCTGGGCAGGGGAAATCAGCCCCAGCATTTT. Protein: CASNLGRGNQPQHF.

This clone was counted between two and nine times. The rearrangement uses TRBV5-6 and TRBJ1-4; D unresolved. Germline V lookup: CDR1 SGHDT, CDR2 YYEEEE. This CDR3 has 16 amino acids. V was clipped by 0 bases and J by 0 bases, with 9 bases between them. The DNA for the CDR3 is TGTGCCAGCAGCTTGGGGCAGCCTGCAACTAATGAAAAACTGTTTTTT. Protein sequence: CASSLGQPATNEKLFF.

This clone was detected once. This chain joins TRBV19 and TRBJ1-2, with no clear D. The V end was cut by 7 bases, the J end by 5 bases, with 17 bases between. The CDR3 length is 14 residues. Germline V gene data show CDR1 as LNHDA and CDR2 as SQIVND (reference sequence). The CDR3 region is CASIGEDSRYGYTF. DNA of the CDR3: TGTGCCAGTATCGGTGAGGATAGTAGATATGGCTACACCTTC.

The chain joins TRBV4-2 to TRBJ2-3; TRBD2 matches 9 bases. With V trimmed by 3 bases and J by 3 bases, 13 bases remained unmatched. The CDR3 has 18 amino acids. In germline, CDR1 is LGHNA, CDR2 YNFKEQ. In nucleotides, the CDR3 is TGTGCCAGCAGCCAGGGAGCCGAGAGCGGGGGGCCGACAGATACGCAGTATTTT. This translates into CASSQGAESGGPTDTQYF.

The CDR3 here is CASGSDRGGETQYF. CDR3 DNA: TGTGCTAGTGGCTCTGACAGGGGTGGAGAGACCCAGTACTTC. The V and J genes are TRBV12-5 and TRBJ2-5, with 8 nucleotides matching TRBD1. Unmatched junction bases numbered 7, after V lost 6 bases and J lost 4 bases. The germline CDR1 and CDR2 sequences are LGHNT and FRNRAP. The CDR3 length is 14 residues. Full variable domain (outside the CDR3, taken from reference TRBV12-5 and TRBJ2-5): DARVTQTPRHKVTEMGQEVTMRCQPILGHNTVFWYRQTMMQGLELLAYFRNRAPLDDSGMPKDRFSAEMPDATLATLKIQPSEPRDSAVYFCASGSDRGGETQYFGPGTRLLVL.

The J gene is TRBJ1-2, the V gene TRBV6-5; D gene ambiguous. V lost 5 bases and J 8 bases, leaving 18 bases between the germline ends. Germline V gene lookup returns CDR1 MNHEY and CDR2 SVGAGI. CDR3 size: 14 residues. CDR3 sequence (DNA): TGTGCCAGCAGTCCCGGAGGGCAGCTCGTCGGCTACACCTTC. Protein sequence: CASSPGGQLVGYTF.

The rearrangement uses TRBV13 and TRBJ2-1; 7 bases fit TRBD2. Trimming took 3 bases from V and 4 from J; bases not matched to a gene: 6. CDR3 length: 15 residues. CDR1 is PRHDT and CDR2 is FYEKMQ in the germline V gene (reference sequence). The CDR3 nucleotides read TGTGCCAGCAGCTTCTCCTGGCGGGAGTACAATGAGCAGTTCTTC. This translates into CASSFSWREYNEQFF.

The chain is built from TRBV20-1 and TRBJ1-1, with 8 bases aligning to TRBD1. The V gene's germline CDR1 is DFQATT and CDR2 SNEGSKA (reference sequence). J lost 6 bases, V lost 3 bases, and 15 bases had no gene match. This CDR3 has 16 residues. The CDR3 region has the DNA TGCAGTGCTAGTCGCCCCCTCCACAGGGGGAAGGCTGAAGCTTTCTTT. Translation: CSASRPLHRGKAEAFF.

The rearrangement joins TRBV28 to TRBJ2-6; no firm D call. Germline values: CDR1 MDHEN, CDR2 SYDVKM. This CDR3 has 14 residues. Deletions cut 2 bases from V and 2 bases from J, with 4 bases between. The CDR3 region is CASSLLAGANVLTF. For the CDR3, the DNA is TGTGCCAGCAGTTTACTGGCTGGGGCCAACGTCCTGACTTTC.

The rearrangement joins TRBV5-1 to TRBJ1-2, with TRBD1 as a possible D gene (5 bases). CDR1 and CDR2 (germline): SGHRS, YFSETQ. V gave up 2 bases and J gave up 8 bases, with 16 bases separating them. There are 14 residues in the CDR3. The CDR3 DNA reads TGCGCCAGCAGCTTTTATGGCAGGGAAGACGGCTACACCTTC. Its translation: CASSFYGREDGYTF.

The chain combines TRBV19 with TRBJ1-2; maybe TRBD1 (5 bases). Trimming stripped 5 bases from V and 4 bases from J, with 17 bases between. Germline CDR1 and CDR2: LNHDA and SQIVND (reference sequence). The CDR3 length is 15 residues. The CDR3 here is CASSPPRGTGYGYTF. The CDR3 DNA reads TGTGCCAGTAGTCCCCCCCGGGGGACCGGCTATGGCTACACCTTC.

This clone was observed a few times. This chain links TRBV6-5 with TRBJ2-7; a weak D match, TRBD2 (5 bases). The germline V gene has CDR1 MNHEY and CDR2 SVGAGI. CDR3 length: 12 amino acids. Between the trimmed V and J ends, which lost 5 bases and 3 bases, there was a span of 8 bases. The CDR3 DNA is TGTGCCAGCAGTAGCCGGGGCTACGAGCAGTACTTC. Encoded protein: CASSSRGYEQYF.

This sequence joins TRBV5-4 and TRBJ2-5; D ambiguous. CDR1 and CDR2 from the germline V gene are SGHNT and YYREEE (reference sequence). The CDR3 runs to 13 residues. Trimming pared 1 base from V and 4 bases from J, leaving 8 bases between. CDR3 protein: CASSLTAPETQYF. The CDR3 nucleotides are TGTGCCAGCAGCTTGACAGCCCCAGAGACCCAGTACTTC.

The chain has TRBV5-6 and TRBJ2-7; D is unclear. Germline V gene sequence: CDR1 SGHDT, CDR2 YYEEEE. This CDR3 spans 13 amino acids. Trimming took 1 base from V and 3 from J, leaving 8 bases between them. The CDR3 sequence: CASSLPYSYEQYF. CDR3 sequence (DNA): TGTGCCAGCAGCTTGCCTTACAGCTACGAGCAGTACTTC.

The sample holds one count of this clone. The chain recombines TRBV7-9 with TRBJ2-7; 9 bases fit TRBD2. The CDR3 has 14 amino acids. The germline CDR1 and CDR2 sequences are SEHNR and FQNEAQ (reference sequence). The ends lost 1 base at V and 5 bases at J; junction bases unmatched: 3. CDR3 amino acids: CASSLGGTSHEQYF. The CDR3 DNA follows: TGTGCCAGCAGCTTAGGTGGGACTAGCCACGAGCAGTACTTC.